A single sample gave rise to the 17 T cell receptor beta chains below, sequenced in a study of T cell responses to AZD1222 COVID-19 vaccine. Assay: immunoSEQ multiplex PCR; the TCRdb copy retains only in-frame clones and omits some. This sample has roughly 120,000 clones, with approximately 83% found just once. The sample consisted of peripheral blood, taken on day 0 of MenACWY control vaccination. The receptors were gathered from an adult in good health.

For the CDR3, the DNA is TGTGCCAGCAGTCGGACAGGGGGCGCGACTTACGAGCAGTACTTC. Translated: CASSRTGGATYEQYF. This chain connects TRBV6-2 or TRBV6-3 to TRBJ2-7; 11 bases agree with TRBD1. Germline assignment: CDR1 MNHEY and CDR2 SVGEGT. Trimming cost V 5 bases and J 4 bases; bases outside gene matches: 7. This CDR3 comprises 15 residues.

The chain combines TRBV19 with TRBJ2-2, with D tentatively TRBD1 (5 bases). Per the germline V gene, CDR1 is LNHDA and CDR2 is SQIVND (reference sequence). The V end lost 2 bases, the J end lost 7 bases, and 11 bases lay between the germline ends. The CDR3 is made up of 14 amino acids. The CDR3 spells CASSIRQLNGELFF. As DNA, the CDR3 is TGTGCCAGTAGTATACGACAGTTGAACGGGGAGCTGTTTTTT.

The J gene is TRBJ2-5, the V gene TRBV16; possible D gene TRBD1, 6 bases. The V and J ends lost 0 bases and 0 bases respectively, with 8 bases between them. CDR1 KGHSY and CDR2 FQNENV come from the germline V gene. The CDR3 runs to 15 residues. In DNA form, the CDR3 reads TGTGCCAGCAGCCAATCGAGGGGGTACCAAGAGACCCAGTACTTC. Its protein is CASSQSRGYQETQYF.

The chain uses TRBV19 and TRBJ1-5, with D uncertain. The CDR3 totals 15 residues. The germline V gene has CDR1 LNHDA and CDR2 SQIVND (reference sequence). The V end was cut by 7 bases, the J end by 0 bases, with 13 bases between. This CDR3 is CASTNDGYSNQPQHF. DNA of the CDR3: TGTGCCAGTACTAACGACGGCTATAGCAATCAGCCCCAGCATTTT.

This chain links TRBV2 with TRBJ2-5; no clear D. This CDR3 comprises 10 residues. CDR1 is SNHLY and CDR2 is FYNNEI in the germline V gene. V lost 6 bases and J 5 bases, leaving 4 bases between the germline ends. CDR3 coding DNA: TGTGCCAGCAGGACGGAGACCCAGTACTTC. It yields the protein CASRTETQYF.

V is TRBV18 and J is TRBJ1-3; TRBD1 might be the D (6 bases). Germline-derived CDR1 and CDR2 are KGHSH and LQKENI. The V end lost 1 base, the J end lost 2 bases, and 6 bases lay between the germline ends. This CDR3 has 14 residues. The CDR3 DNA reads TGTGCCAGCTCACCACGGACAGCTGGAAACACCATATATTTT. Translating it yields CASSPRTAGNTIYF.

This chain's CDR3 is CASRPGTGGGNTEAFF. CDR3 in DNA: TGTGCCAGCAGGCCCGGGACAGGGGGCGGGAACACTGAAGCTTTCTTT. The chain employs TRBV5-8 and TRBJ1-1; 12 nucleotides align to TRBD1. Germline CDR1 is SGHTS and CDR2 is YDEGEE. This CDR3 comprises 16 residues. The ends lost 5 bases at V and 1 base at J; junction bases unmatched: 6.

This sequence joins TRBV7-2 and TRBJ2-4; D possibly uses TRBD1 or TRBD2 (6 bases each). CDR3 length: 14 residues. With 5 bases removed from V and 7 bases from J, the gap between germline ends came to 15 bases. Germline assignment: CDR1 SGHTA and CDR2 FQGNSA. The CDR3 DNA is TGTGCCAGCAGCGCCCGGGGGCGACGGAACATTCAGTACTTC. Protein: CASSARGRRNIQYF.

The chain couples TRBV15 to TRBJ2-2; D uncertain. Germline V lookup: CDR1 LNHNV, CDR2 YYDKDF (reference sequence). The CDR3 length is 15 residues. The V end was cut by 2 bases, the J end by 2 bases, with 9 bases between. CDR3 sequence reads: CATSRSGFNTGELFF. Here the CDR3 DNA reads TGTGCCACCAGCAGATCCGGCTTCAACACCGGGGAGCTGTTTTTT.

This chain links TRBV10-2 with TRBJ1-5; the match to TRBD1 covers 8 bases. This CDR3 is built from 14 residues. V was pared by 5 bases and J by 5 bases, with 5 bases of the junction left unmatched. The germline gives CDR1 WSHSY, CDR2 SAAADI. This chain's CDR3 is CASSPTTGDQPQHF. The CDR3 DNA is TGCGCCAGCAGTCCGACGACAGGGGATCAGCCCCAGCATTTT.

The chain recombines TRBV28 with TRBJ1-1; D gene ambiguous. Germline V gives CDR1 MDHEN, CDR2 SYDVKM. CDR3 length equals 13 residues. The V and J ends lost 3 bases and 11 bases respectively, with 16 bases between them. CDR3: CASSFLSPSSAFF. The CDR3, as DNA: TGTGCCAGCAGTTTTCTGTCCCCCTCCAGCGCTTTCTTT. The whole variable domain, remainder taken from reference TRBV28 and TRBJ1-1, is DVKVTQSSRYLVKRTGEKVFLECVQDMDHENMFWYRQDPGLGLRLIYFSYDVKMKEKGDIPEGYSVSREKKERFSLILESASTNQTSMYLCASSFLSPSSAFFGQGTRLTVV.

J is TRBJ1-1 and V is TRBV5-4, with 9 nucleotides matching TRBD1. CDR1 and CDR2 (germline): SGHNT, YYREEE (reference sequence). The CDR3 is 14 residues long. V dropped 4 bases and J dropped 4; count of bases not matched to a gene: 5. The CDR3 coding sequence is TGTGCCAGCAGCGCAGGACAGGGGTTCACTGAAGCTTTCTTT. Protein sequence: CASSAGQGFTEAFF.

In this sample, this clone turned up a few times. This chain connects TRBV10-1 to TRBJ2-2; no reliable D call. The CDR3 length is 12 residues. Trimming took 9 bases from V and 4 from J, leaving 9 bases between them. The V gene's germline CDR1 is WNHNN and CDR2 SYGVQD (reference sequence). The CDR3 DNA is TGCGCCAGTGGCCCGGGCACCGGGGAGCTGTTTTTT. It codes for CASGPGTGELFF.

The chain's CDR3 is CASRVGGAETQYF. DNA of the CDR3: TGTGCCAGCAGGGTGGGGGGCGCAGAGACCCAGTACTTC. This chain joins TRBV28 and TRBJ2-5; D may be TRBD1 or TRBD2 (6 bases each). The V gene lost 6 bases and the J gene lost 4 bases, with 12 bases spanning the gap. Germline CDR1 reads MDHEN; CDR2 reads SYDVKM. This CDR3 comprises 13 residues.

In this sample, this clone turned up a few times. CDR3 sequence (DNA): TGTGCCAGTCGGACAGCAGTCTATAGCAATCAGCCCCAGCATTTT. Its protein product is CASRTAVYSNQPQHF. The chain is built from TRBV19 and TRBJ1-5; a possible D gene is TRBD1 (6 bases). V shed 8 bases and J shed 0 bases, with 14 bases lying between them. Germline CDR1 and CDR2: LNHDA and SQIVND (reference sequence). The CDR3 totals 15 residues. The full variable domain, its missing parts supplied by reference TRBV19 and TRBJ1-5, is DGGITQSPKYLFRKEGQNVTLSCEQNLNHDAMYWYRQDPGQGLRLIYYSQIVNDFQKGDIAEGYSVSREKKESFPLTVTSAQKNPTAFYLCASRTAVYSNQPQHFGDGTRLSIL.

The gene calls are TRBV6-5 and TRBJ2-3, with D unclear. Trimming removed 0 bases from V and 1 base from J, with 5 bases in between. The CDR3 consists of 14 residues. Germline values: CDR1 MNHEY, CDR2 SVGAGI. CDR3 in DNA: TGTGCCAGCAGTTACTCGGAGCGCACAGATACGCAGTATTTT. This gives the protein CASSYSERTDTQYF.

The V call is TRBV28, the J call TRBJ2-3; D unresolved. Germline-derived CDR1 and CDR2 are MDHEN and SYDVKM. CDR3 length: 13 residues. With 2 bases removed from V and 0 bases from J, the gap between germline ends came to 3 bases. CDR3 sequence: CASSLDSTDTQYF. CDR3 nucleotide sequence: TGTGCCAGCAGTTTAGACAGCACAGATACGCAGTATTTT.